These T cell receptor beta chains were read from a single sample in a study of blood T cell repertoires in COVID-19. TCRdb keeps only in-frame clones here, not all; method: immunoSEQ multiplex PCR. The sample shows roughly 380,000 clones, around 91% of them seen only once. Sequencing was done on a sample of peripheral blood. The source is a woman aged 40 to 50 with COVID-19, enrolled during active disease. CDR3s include the opening cysteine and the closing phenylalanine or tryptophan. The order of the fields is clone size, V gene, J gene, D gene, CDR3 DNA, CDR3 protein. A D gene is named only where the DNA matches it firmly. Size values are once, few and many counts, or a class for expanded clones, and some rows have none.

clone_size: .; v_call: TRBV10-3; j_call: TRBJ1-1; d_call: .; cdr3_nt: TGTGCCATCAGTAAAGACGGAGCGAACACTGAAGCTTTCTTT; cdr3_aa: CAISKDGANTEAFF
clone_size: once; v_call: TRBV5-4; j_call: TRBJ2-7; d_call: TRBD2; cdr3_nt: TGTGCCAGCAGCCGGCCGGGACTAGCGGGGGGGGAGTTGCAGTACTTC; cdr3_aa: CASSRPGLAGGELQYF
clone_size: .; v_call: TRBV21-1; j_call: TRBJ1-5; d_call: .; cdr3_nt: TGTGCCAGCAGCGGGGAGCAGCCCCAGCATTTT; cdr3_aa: CASSGEQPQHF
clone_size: once; v_call: TRBV6-5; j_call: TRBJ1-2; d_call: .; cdr3_nt: TGTGCCAGCAGTCTAACAGCAAACTATGGCTACACCTTC; cdr3_aa: CASSLTANYGYTF
clone_size: .; v_call: TRBV7-2; j_call: TRBJ2-7; d_call: TRBD1; cdr3_nt: TGTGCCAGCAGCGCGCGGACAGGGGTCTACGAGCAGTACTTC; cdr3_aa: CASSARTGVYEQYF
clone_size: few; v_call: TRBV30; j_call: TRBJ1-5; d_call: .; cdr3_nt: TGTGCCTGGAGTGTAAGGCTCATCAGGGCCGATAGCAATCAGCCCCAGCATTTT; cdr3_aa: CAWSVRLIRADSNQPQHF
clone_size: .; v_call: TRBV12-5; j_call: TRBJ2-7; d_call: TRBD1; cdr3_nt: TGTGCTAGTGGGGTTCCGAGATCCACAGGGGGTAATTCCTACGAGCAGTACTTC; cdr3_aa: CASGVPRSTGGNSYEQYF
clone_size: .; v_call: TRBV7-9; j_call: TRBJ2-3; d_call: .; cdr3_nt: TGTGCCAGCTCCCTAAGCACAGATACGCAGTATTTT; cdr3_aa: CASSLSTDTQYF
clone_size: once; v_call: TRBV5-1; j_call: TRBJ2-3; d_call: .; cdr3_nt: TGCGCCAGCAGCTTGGGTTTCGGGGGTCTCGTAACAGATACGCAGTATTTT; cdr3_aa: CASSLGFGGLVTDTQYF
clone_size: once; v_call: TRBV28; j_call: TRBJ1-4; d_call: TRBD1; cdr3_nt: TGTGCCAGCAGTTATCCGACAGGGCGTCATGAAAAACTGTTTTTT; cdr3_aa: CASSYPTGRHEKLFF
clone_size: .; v_call: TRBV7-3; j_call: TRBJ2-1; d_call: TRBD2; cdr3_nt: TGTGCCAGCAGCTTCGACCCGCTAGCGGGGAACAACAATGAGCAGTTCTTC; cdr3_aa: CASSFDPLAGNNNEQFF
clone_size: .; v_call: TRBV7-8; j_call: TRBJ2-5; d_call: TRBD1; cdr3_nt: TGTGCCAGCAGCAAAGGACAGGGGACGGAGACCCAGTACTTC; cdr3_aa: CASSKGQGTETQYF
clone_size: .; v_call: TRBV20-1; j_call: TRBJ1-2; d_call: .; cdr3_nt: TGCAGTGCTAGTGAAAGCTCCTACTATGGCTACACCTTC; cdr3_aa: CSASESSYYGYTF
clone_size: many; v_call: TRBV6-6; j_call: TRBJ1-1; d_call: TRBD1; cdr3_nt: TGTGCCAGCAGCGACAGGGGGAACACTGAAGCTTTCTTT; cdr3_aa: CASSDRGNTEAFF
clone_size: .; v_call: TRBV4-2; j_call: TRBJ1-4; d_call: .; cdr3_nt: TGTGCCAGCAGCCAAGAAGCGGGATCGCGTAGGATTTTT; cdr3_aa: CASSQEAGSRRIF
clone_size: .; v_call: TRBV7-2; j_call: TRBJ2-1; d_call: TRBD2; cdr3_nt: TGTGCCAGCAGCTTAGTCGGTCTAGCGGCTTCCTACAATGAGCAGTTCTTC; cdr3_aa: CASSLVGLAASYNEQFF
clone_size: .; v_call: TRBV3-1/TRBV3-2; j_call: TRBJ2-3; d_call: TRBD2; cdr3_nt: TGTGCCAGCAGCCGCGGGGGATGGGATACGCAGTATTTT; cdr3_aa: CASSRGGWDTQYF
clone_size: .; v_call: TRBV19; j_call: TRBJ2-1; d_call: .; cdr3_nt: TGTGCCACTACCTCGGGCGGGACGCGATGGGAGCAGTTCTTC; cdr3_aa: CATTSGGTRWEQFF
clone_size: .; v_call: TRBV10-3; j_call: TRBJ2-7; d_call: TRBD2; cdr3_nt: TGTGCCATCAGTGTTGGCCTAGGGGCGGGGGGCACCTACGAGCAGTACTTC; cdr3_aa: CAISVGLGAGGTYEQYF
clone_size: .; v_call: TRBV28; j_call: TRBJ2-7; d_call: TRBD1; cdr3_nt: TGTGCCAGCAGACCGGACAGGGGGGAAGCCTACGAGCAGTACTTC; cdr3_aa: CASRPDRGEAYEQYF
clone_size: .; v_call: TRBV27; j_call: TRBJ2-7; d_call: .; cdr3_nt: TGTGCCACCCGTGTTTTGCGGGAACAGTCCTACGAGCAGTACTTC; cdr3_aa: CATRVLREQSYEQYF
clone_size: .; v_call: TRBV5-4; j_call: TRBJ1-2; d_call: TRBD1; cdr3_nt: TGTGCCAGCAGCTTCGGGACAGGGACTGGCTACACCTTC; cdr3_aa: CASSFGTGTGYTF
clone_size: .; v_call: TRBV27; j_call: TRBJ1-1; d_call: TRBD1; cdr3_nt: TGTGCCAGCAGCGGGACAGGGTTTACGGTGAACACTGAAGCTTTCTTT; cdr3_aa: CASSGTGFTVNTEAFF
clone_size: .; v_call: TRBV19; j_call: TRBJ1-4; d_call: .; cdr3_nt: TGTGCCAGTAGTCAGCGGACCGTTAATGAAAAACTGTTTTTT; cdr3_aa: CASSQRTVNEKLFF
clone_size: .; v_call: TRBV5-1; j_call: TRBJ1-4; d_call: .; cdr3_nt: TGCGCCAGCAGCTGGGAGGGGGAAAAACTGTTTTTT; cdr3_aa: CASSWEGEKLFF
clone_size: .; v_call: TRBV4-3; j_call: TRBJ1-1; d_call: TRBD1; cdr3_nt: TGCGCCAGCAGCCGGGGGCGACAGGGCTACACTGAAGCTTTCTTT; cdr3_aa: CASSRGRQGYTEAFF
clone_size: .; v_call: TRBV28; j_call: TRBJ1-5; d_call: .; cdr3_nt: TGTGCCAGCAGTTTACCACCGGGGCCCCAGCATTTT; cdr3_aa: CASSLPPGPQHF
clone_size: .; v_call: TRBV7-2; j_call: TRBJ1-5; d_call: TRBD1; cdr3_nt: TGTGCCAGCAGCCGCCGGGACAGTCCAAATCAGCCCCAGCATTTT; cdr3_aa: CASSRRDSPNQPQHF
clone_size: .; v_call: TRBV29-1; j_call: TRBJ1-4; d_call: TRBD1; cdr3_nt: TGCAGCGTTGGAAGCGGGACAGGATTCGAAAAACTGTTTTTT; cdr3_aa: CSVGSGTGFEKLFF
clone_size: .; v_call: TRBV6-5; j_call: TRBJ2-1; d_call: TRBD2; cdr3_nt: TGTGCCAGCAATCCCAGGGAGGGGGAGCAGTTCTTC; cdr3_aa: CASNPREGEQFF
clone_size: .; v_call: TRBV24-1; j_call: TRBJ2-3; d_call: TRBD1; cdr3_nt: TGTGCCACCAGTGATAGGACAGGGTGGGATACGCAGTATTTT; cdr3_aa: CATSDRTGWDTQYF
clone_size: .; v_call: TRBV7-2; j_call: TRBJ1-6; d_call: .; cdr3_nt: TGTGCCAGCAGCCCTATGCCTCAGGGTTCGAAACCCCTCCACTTT; cdr3_aa: CASSPMPQGSKPLHF
clone_size: .; v_call: TRBV30; j_call: TRBJ1-6; d_call: .; cdr3_nt: TGTGCCTGGAGTGCCAGAAGGGGGAATTCACCCCTCCACTTT; cdr3_aa: CAWSARRGNSPLHF
clone_size: .; v_call: TRBV5-1; j_call: TRBJ1-2; d_call: .; cdr3_nt: TGCGCCAGCAGCTTGGGACAGCCAGTCAACTATGGCTACACCTTC; cdr3_aa: CASSLGQPVNYGYTF
clone_size: .; v_call: TRBV18; j_call: TRBJ2-1; d_call: .; cdr3_nt: TGTGCCAGCTCCCCGAGTGCCTACAATGAGCAGTTCTTC; cdr3_aa: CASSPSAYNEQFF
clone_size: .; v_call: TRBV30; j_call: TRBJ1-2; d_call: TRBD1; cdr3_nt: TGTGCCTGGAGGCCCGGGACAGCGAACTATGGCTACACCTTC; cdr3_aa: CAWRPGTANYGYTF
clone_size: .; v_call: TRBV18; j_call: TRBJ1-5; d_call: TRBD1; cdr3_nt: TGTGCCAGCTCACCGGGACAGGGAGGAAGCAATCAGCCCCAGCATTTT; cdr3_aa: CASSPGQGGSNQPQHF
clone_size: .; v_call: TRBV29-1; j_call: TRBJ1-1; d_call: .; cdr3_nt: TGCAGCGTCCTTCCGGGGGACACTGAAGCTTTCTTT; cdr3_aa: CSVLPGDTEAFF
clone_size: once; v_call: TRBV3-1/TRBV3-2; j_call: TRBJ2-7; d_call: TRBD2; cdr3_nt: TGTGCCAGCAGCCCCGGGACTAGTTACGAGCAGTACTTC; cdr3_aa: CASSPGTSYEQYF
clone_size: .; v_call: TRBV19; j_call: TRBJ1-1; d_call: TRBD1; cdr3_nt: TGTGCCAGTAGTATGGGTAGACAGGGGAACACTGAAGCTTTCTTT; cdr3_aa: CASSMGRQGNTEAFF
clone_size: .; v_call: TRBV28; j_call: TRBJ1-4; d_call: .; cdr3_nt: TGTGCCAGCAGGCGGGGCGGCTATGAAAAACTGTTTTTT; cdr3_aa: CASRRGGYEKLFF
clone_size: .; v_call: TRBV7-6; j_call: TRBJ2-1; d_call: TRBD2; cdr3_nt: TGTGCCAGCAGCCCTCGGGGGGGCCTAATCTATGAGCAGTTCTTC; cdr3_aa: CASSPRGGLIYEQFF
clone_size: .; v_call: TRBV29-1; j_call: TRBJ2-7; d_call: .; cdr3_nt: TGCAGCGTTTCTTGGACACTTACCTACGAGCAGTACTTC; cdr3_aa: CSVSWTLTYEQYF
clone_size: once; v_call: TRBV3-1/TRBV3-2; j_call: TRBJ1-5; d_call: .; cdr3_nt: TGTGCCAGCAGCCAAGATCTCTCTCAGCCCCAGCATTTT; cdr3_aa: CASSQDLSQPQHF
clone_size: .; v_call: TRBV27; j_call: TRBJ1-5; d_call: .; cdr3_nt: TGTGCCAGCAGTCAGAGGGGGAATAATCAGCCCCAGCATTTT; cdr3_aa: CASSQRGNNQPQHF
clone_size: .; v_call: TRBV28; j_call: TRBJ1-1; d_call: TRBD1; cdr3_nt: TGTGCCACCCATCATATCGGACAGGGGAGGACTGAAGCTTTCTTT; cdr3_aa: CATHHIGQGRTEAFF
clone_size: .; v_call: TRBV2; j_call: TRBJ1-4; d_call: TRBD1; cdr3_nt: TGTGCCAGCAGTTGGGACAGGGGGGTTAATGAAAAACTGTTTTTT; cdr3_aa: CASSWDRGVNEKLFF
clone_size: .; v_call: TRBV11-3; j_call: TRBJ2-2; d_call: TRBD2; cdr3_nt: TGTGCCAGCAGCTTAAGCGGGGGTAACACCGGGGAGCTGTTTTTT; cdr3_aa: CASSLSGGNTGELFF
clone_size: .; v_call: TRBV19; j_call: TRBJ1-1; d_call: .; cdr3_nt: TGTGCCAGTAGTTTACTGGAGCGCGCTGAAGCTTTCTTT; cdr3_aa: CASSLLERAEAFF
clone_size: .; v_call: TRBV4-3; j_call: TRBJ2-7; d_call: .; cdr3_nt: TGCGCCAGCAGTCTCGAGGGGACACCATCCTACGAGCAGTACTTC; cdr3_aa: CASSLEGTPSYEQYF